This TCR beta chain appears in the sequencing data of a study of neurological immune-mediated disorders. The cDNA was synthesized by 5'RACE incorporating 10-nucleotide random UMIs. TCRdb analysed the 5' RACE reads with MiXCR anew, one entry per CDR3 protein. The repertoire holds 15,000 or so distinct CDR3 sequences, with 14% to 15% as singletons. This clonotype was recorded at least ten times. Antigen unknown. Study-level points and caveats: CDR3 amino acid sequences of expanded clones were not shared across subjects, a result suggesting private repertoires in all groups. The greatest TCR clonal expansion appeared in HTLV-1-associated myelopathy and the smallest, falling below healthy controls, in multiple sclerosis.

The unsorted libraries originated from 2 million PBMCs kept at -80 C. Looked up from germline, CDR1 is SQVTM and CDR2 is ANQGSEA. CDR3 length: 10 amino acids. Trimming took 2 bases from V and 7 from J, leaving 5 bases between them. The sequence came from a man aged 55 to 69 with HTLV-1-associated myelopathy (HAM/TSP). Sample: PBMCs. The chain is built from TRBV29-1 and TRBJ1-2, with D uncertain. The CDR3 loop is CSVEMSGYTF. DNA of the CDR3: TGCAGCGTTGAAATGAGTGGCTACACCTTC.